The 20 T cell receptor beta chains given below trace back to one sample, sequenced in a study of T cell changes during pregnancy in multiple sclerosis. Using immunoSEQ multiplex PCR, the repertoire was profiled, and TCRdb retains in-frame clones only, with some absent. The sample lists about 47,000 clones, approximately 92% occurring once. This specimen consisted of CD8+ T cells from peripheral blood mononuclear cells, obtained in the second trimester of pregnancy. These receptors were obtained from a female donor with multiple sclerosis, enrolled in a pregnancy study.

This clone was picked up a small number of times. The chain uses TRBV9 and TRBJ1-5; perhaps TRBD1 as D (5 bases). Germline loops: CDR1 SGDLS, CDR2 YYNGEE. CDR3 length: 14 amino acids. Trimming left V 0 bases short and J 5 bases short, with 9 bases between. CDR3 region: CASSVGSGDQPQHF. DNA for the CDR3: TGTGCCAGCAGCGTAGGATCGGGGGATCAGCCCCAGCATTTT.

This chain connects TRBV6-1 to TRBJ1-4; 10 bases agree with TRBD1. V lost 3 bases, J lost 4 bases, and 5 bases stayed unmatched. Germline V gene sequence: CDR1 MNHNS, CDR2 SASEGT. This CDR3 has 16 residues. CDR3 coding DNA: TGTGCCAGCAGTGATAAGACAGGGGGCGGTAATGAAAAACTGTTTTTT. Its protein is CASSDKTGGGNEKLFF.

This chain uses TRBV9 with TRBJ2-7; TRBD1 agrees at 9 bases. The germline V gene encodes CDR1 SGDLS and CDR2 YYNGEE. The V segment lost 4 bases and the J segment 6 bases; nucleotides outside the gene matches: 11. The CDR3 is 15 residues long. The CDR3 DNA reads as TGTGCCAGCAGCCAGGGACCGGGACAGGGCATCGAGCAGTACTTC. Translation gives CASSQGPGQGIEQYF.

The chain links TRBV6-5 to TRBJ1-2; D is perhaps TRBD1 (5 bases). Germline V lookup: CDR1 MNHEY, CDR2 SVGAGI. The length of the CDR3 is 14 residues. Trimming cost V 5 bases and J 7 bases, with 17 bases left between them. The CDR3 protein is CASSQRGAGGGYTF. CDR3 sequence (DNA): TGTGCCAGCAGTCAGAGAGGGGCCGGGGGTGGCTACACCTTC.

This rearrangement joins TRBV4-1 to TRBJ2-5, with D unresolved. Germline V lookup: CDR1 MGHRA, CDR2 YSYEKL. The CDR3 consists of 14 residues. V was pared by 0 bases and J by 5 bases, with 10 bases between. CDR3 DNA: TGCGCCAGCAGCCAAGAGAGGTCCCAGGAGACCCAGTACTTC. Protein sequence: CASSQERSQETQYF.

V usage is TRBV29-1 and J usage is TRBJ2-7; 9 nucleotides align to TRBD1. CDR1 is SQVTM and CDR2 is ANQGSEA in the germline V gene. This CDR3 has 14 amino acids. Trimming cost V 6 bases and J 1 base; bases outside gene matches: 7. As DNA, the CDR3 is TGCAGCGTAAACCGACAGGGGGATTCCTACGAGCAGTACTTC. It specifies CSVNRQGDSYEQYF.

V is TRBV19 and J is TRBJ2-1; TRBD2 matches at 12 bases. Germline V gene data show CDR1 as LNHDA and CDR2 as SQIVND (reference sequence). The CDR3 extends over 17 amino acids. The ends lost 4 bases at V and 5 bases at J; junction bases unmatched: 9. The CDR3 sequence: CASSKTSGGLLDNEQFF. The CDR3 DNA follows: TGTGCCAGTAGTAAGACTAGCGGGGGCCTTTTAGACAATGAGCAGTTCTTC.

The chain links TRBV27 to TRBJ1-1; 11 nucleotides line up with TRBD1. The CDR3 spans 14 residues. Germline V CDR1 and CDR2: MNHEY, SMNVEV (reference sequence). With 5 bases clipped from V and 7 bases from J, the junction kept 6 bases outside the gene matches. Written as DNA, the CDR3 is TGTGCCAGCAGTGATGGGACAGGGGGTAATGAAGCTTTCTTT. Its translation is CASSDGTGGNEAFF.

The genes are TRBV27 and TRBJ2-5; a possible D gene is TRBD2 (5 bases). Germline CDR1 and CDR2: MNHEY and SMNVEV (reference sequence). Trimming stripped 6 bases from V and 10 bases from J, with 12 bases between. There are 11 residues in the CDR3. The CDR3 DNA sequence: TGTGCCAGCAGCTACGGGATGGACCAGTACTTC. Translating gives CASSYGMDQYF.

The CDR3 protein is CASSSGGGMGDTQYF. CDR3 DNA sequence: TGTGCCAGCAGCTCCGGCGGGGGGATGGGAGATACGCAGTATTTT. The rearrangement uses TRBV9 and TRBJ2-3, with 8 bases that match TRBD2. The J segment lost 5 bases and the V segment lost 4 bases, leaving 9 bases of the junction unmatched. This CDR3 is built from 15 residues. The germline V gene has CDR1 SGDLS and CDR2 YYNGEE.

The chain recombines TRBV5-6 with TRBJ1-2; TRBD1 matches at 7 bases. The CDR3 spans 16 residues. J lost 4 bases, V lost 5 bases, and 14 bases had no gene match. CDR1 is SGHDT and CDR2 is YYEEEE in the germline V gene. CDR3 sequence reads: CASRTREITGAYGYTF. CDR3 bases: TGTGCCAGCAGAACGAGGGAAATAACAGGGGCCTATGGCTACACCTTC.

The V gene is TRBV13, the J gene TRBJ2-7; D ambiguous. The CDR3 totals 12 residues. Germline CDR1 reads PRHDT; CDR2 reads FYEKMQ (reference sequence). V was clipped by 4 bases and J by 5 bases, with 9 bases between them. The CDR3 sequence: CASSSLSHEQYF. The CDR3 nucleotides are TGTGCCAGCAGCTCGTTGAGCCACGAGCAGTACTTC.

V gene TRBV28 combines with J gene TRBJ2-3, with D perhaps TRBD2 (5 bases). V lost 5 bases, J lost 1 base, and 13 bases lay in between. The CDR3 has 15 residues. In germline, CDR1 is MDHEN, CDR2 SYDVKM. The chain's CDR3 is CASSAGLSRTDTQYF. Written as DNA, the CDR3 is TGTGCCAGCAGTGCCGGACTTAGCCGCACAGATACGCAGTATTTT.

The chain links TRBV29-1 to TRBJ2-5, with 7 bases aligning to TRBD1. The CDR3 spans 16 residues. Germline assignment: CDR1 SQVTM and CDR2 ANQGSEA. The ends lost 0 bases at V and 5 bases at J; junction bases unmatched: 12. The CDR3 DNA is TGCAGCGTTGAAGATCATGGGGCAGGGGGAAGCGAGACCCAGTACTTC. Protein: CSVEDHGAGGSETQYF.

CDR3 in amino acids: CASSMTGDSYEQYF. In DNA, the CDR3 is TGTGCCAGTAGTATGACAGGGGACAGTTACGAGCAGTACTTC. The rearrangement uses TRBV19 and TRBJ2-7; 8 bases line up with TRBD1. Per germline, CDR1 LNHDA and CDR2 SQIVND (reference sequence). The CDR3 contains 14 residues. V lost 3 bases to trimming and J lost 4 bases; unmatched junction nucleotides: 5.

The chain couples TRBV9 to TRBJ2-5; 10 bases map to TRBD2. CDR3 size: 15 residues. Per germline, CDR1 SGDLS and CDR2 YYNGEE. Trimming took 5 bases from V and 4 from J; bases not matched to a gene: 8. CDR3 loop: CASSSLAGIGETQYF. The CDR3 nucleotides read TGTGCCAGCAGTTCACTAGCGGGGATCGGAGAGACCCAGTACTTC.

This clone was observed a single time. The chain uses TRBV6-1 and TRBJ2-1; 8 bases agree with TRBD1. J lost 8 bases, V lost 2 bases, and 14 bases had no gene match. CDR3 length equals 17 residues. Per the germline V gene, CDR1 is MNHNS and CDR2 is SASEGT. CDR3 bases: TGTGCCAGCAGTGAATATACTTCAGGGGGCGGATTCGATGAGCAGTTCTTC. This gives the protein CASSEYTSGGGFDEQFF.

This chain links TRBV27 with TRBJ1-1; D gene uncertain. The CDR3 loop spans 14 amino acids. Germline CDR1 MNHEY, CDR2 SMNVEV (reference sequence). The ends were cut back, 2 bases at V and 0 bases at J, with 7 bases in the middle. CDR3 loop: CASSLSVMNTEAFF. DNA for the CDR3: TGTGCCAGCAGTTTAAGCGTTATGAACACTGAAGCTTTCTTT.

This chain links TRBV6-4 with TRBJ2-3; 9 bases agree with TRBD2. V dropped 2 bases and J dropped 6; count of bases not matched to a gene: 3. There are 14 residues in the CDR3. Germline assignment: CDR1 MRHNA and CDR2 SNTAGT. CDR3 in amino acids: CASSDAGGTDTQYF. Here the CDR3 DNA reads TGTGCCAGCAGTGACGCGGGGGGGACCGATACGCAGTATTTT.

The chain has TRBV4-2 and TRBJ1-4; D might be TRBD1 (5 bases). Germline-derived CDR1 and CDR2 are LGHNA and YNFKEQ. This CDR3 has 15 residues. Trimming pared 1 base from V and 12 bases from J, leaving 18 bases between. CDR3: CASSQAPGALQELFF. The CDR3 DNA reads TGTGCCAGCAGCCAAGCTCCGGGCGCATTACAGGAACTGTTTTTT.